Detailed here is one TCR beta chain. Its antigen is not known. Within the sample, other DNA sequences also encode this same CDR3. Only in-frame clones appear in the TCRdb table, and some are missing; sequencing was by immunoSEQ multiplex PCR. The data hold more than 80,000 clones, with roughly 88% observed a single time. The sample is drawn from a study of T cell responses to AZD1222 COVID-19 vaccine. Study-level results: Repertoire sampling happened only post peak T cell response. Seropositive AZD1222 recipients at baseline numbered only five or six. Spike-wide coverage was observed for vaccine-associated CD4 TCRs, with dominant responses at 160-218 and 743-854. Females made up more of the donors, who were largely white British, and clonal diversity may have come out too low.

The clonotype originates from an adult who received the AZD1222 COVID-19 vaccine. The specimen comprised peripheral blood, sampled 28 days after the second AZD1222 dose.

The CDR3, as DNA: TGTGCCAGCAGCTTGGTCGGGGGGTCAGATACGCAGTATTTT. Protein product: CASSLVGGSDTQYF. The rearrangement uses TRBV5-4 and TRBJ2-3, with 7 bases lining up with TRBD2. The CDR3 length is 14 residues. CDR1 and CDR2 from the germline V gene are SGHNT and YYREEE (reference sequence). V shed 0 bases, J shed 4 bases, and the junction held 2 bases outside the gene matches.